The 24 T cell receptor beta chains below come from one sample, sequenced in a study of radiation and T cells in renal cell carcinoma. Clones were sequenced by immunoSEQ multiplex PCR, and TCRdb holds only the in-frame ones, with some missing. There are more than 15,000 clones in the sample; roughly 54% occur only once, and 9.5% to 11% lies in the top ten. Described treatment: treatment-naive control, cytoreductive nephrectomy. The sample here was tumor tissue, taken from a patient whose treatment was nephrectomy without radiotherapy. These receptors originate from a man aged 45-65 years with renal cell carcinoma.

This chain uses TRBV4-3 with TRBJ2-3; 9 nucleotides match TRBD1. This CDR3 has 19 amino acids. V trimming: 1 base; J trimming: 2 bases; junction bases outside the gene matches: 13. Per germline, CDR1 LGHNA and CDR2 YSLEER. The CDR3 sequence is CASSQALFYRTGDTDTQYF. The CDR3 region has the DNA TGCGCCAGCAGCCAAGCCCTTTTTTATAGGACAGGGGACACAGATACGCAGTATTTT.

The chain joins TRBV6-1 to TRBJ1-5; TRBD1 aligns across 11 bases. The CDR3 runs 20 residues. Trimming cost V 0 bases and J 0 bases; bases outside gene matches: 10. CDR1 MNHNS and CDR2 SASEGT come from the germline V gene. CDR3 in amino acids: CASSEAYGTGGGYSNQPQHF. Written as DNA, the CDR3 is TGTGCCAGCAGTGAAGCTTACGGGACAGGGGGGGGTTATAGCAATCAGCCCCAGCATTTT.

This sequence joins TRBV4-3 and TRBJ2-7; 9 bases map to TRBD1. V lost 4 bases and J lost 2; bases outside the gene matches: 3. This CDR3 comprises 14 residues. Per the germline V gene, CDR1 is LGHNA and CDR2 is YSLEER. The CDR3 loop reads CASSLDRGTYEQYF. CDR3 coding DNA: TGCGCCAGCAGCCTCGACAGGGGGACCTACGAGCAGTACTTC.

This clone was picked up a small number of times. The chain carries TRBV27 and TRBJ2-1, with 11 bases identical to TRBD2. The CDR3 totals 13 residues. CDR1 and CDR2 (germline): MNHEY, SMNVEV (reference sequence). V was clipped by 6 bases and J by 7 bases; unmatched bases: 2. This CDR3 is CASRLAGDNEQFF. CDR3 DNA sequence: TGTGCCAGCAGACTAGCGGGAGATAATGAGCAGTTCTTC.

Worth noting for this clone: A read error may produce the germline difference seen at one junction end. The gene calls are TRBV7-9 and TRBJ2-1; D call uncertain. The CDR3 extends over 15 amino acids. Germline lookup yields CDR1 SEHNR and CDR2 FQNEAQ (reference sequence). The CDR3 loop reads CASSLVSNSHNEQFF. CDR3 bases: TGTGCCAGCAGCTTAGTATCTAACTCCCACAATGAGCAGTTCTTC.

This clone was picked up a small number of times. The chain is built from TRBV13 and TRBJ1-1, with D unclear. V lost 1 base and J lost 3, with 3 bases in between. This CDR3 has 12 residues. The V gene's germline CDR1 is PRHDT and CDR2 FYEKMQ (reference sequence). As DNA, the CDR3 is TGTGCCAGCAGCTTAGAACACACTGAAGCTTTCTTT. As protein: CASSLEHTEAFF.

V and J are TRBV7-2 and TRBJ2-7, with 11 bases matching TRBD1. V shed 0 bases, J shed 6 bases, and the junction held 4 bases outside the gene matches. The CDR3 covers 15 residues. Germline V CDR1 and CDR2: SGHTA, FQGNSA. The CDR3 protein is CASSLAGQGAAEQYF. For the CDR3, the DNA is TGTGCCAGCAGCTTAGCCGGACAGGGGGCGGCCGAGCAGTACTTC.

This clone came up a few times. The chain links TRBV11-2 to TRBJ1-1, with 7 nucleotides matching TRBD1. The CDR3 sequence is 17 residues long. Unmatched junction bases numbered 8, after V lost 0 bases and J lost 1 base. The germline V gene encodes CDR1 SGHAT and CDR2 FQNNGV. CDR3 nucleotide sequence: TGTGCCAGCAGCTTAGATTTGAGGGACAGAGAGAACACTGAAGCTTTCTTT. Translation: CASSLDLRDRENTEAFF.

This chain uses TRBV5-1 with TRBJ1-1, with a tentative D call TRBD1 (5 bases). CDR3 length: 14 amino acids. V lost 0 bases to trimming and J lost 6 bases, with 12 bases between them. Germline V gene lookup returns CDR1 SGHRS and CDR2 YFSETQ. CDR3 sequence reads: CASSLDPGSPEAFF. Written as DNA, the CDR3 is TGCGCCAGCAGCTTGGATCCAGGGTCCCCTGAAGCTTTCTTT.

The chain recombines TRBV5-3 with TRBJ1-1; D unclear. TRBV5-3 falls under the ORF class, with uncertain function. The CDR3 totals 17 residues. Between the trimmed V and J ends, which lost 4 bases and 0 bases, there was a span of 19 bases. The CDR3 loop is CARSRERIRQMNTEAFF. CDR3 nucleotide sequence: TGTGCCAGAAGCCGTGAAAGGATTCGGCAAATGAACACTGAAGCTTTCTTT.

This rearrangement joins TRBV7-6 to TRBJ2-1, with 12 bases that match TRBD1. The V gene end was trimmed by 2 bases and the J gene end by 6 bases; junction bases not matched to a gene: 5. The CDR3 consists of 16 residues. Germline values: CDR1 SGHVS, CDR2 FNYEAQ. In nucleotides, the CDR3 is TGTGCCAGCAGCTTAACGGGACAGGGGGCTGGCAATGAGCAGTTCTTC. Amino acid sequence: CASSLTGQGAGNEQFF. Using reference TRBV7-6 and TRBJ2-1 for the parts outside the CDR3, the full variable domain is GAGVSQSPRYKVTKRGQDVALRCDPISGHVSLYWYRQALGQGPEFLTYFNYEAQQDKSGLPNDRFSAERPEGSISTLTIQRTEQRDSAMYRCASSLTGQGAGNEQFFGPGTRLTVL.

This clone was detected a few times. This chain connects TRBV28 to TRBJ2-7; 8 bases map to TRBD1. From germline, CDR1 is MDHEN and CDR2 SYDVKM. V dropped 9 bases and J dropped 1; count of bases not matched to a gene: 8. CDR3 size: 14 residues. The CDR3 protein is CASDTGQVSYEQYF. The DNA of the CDR3 is TGTGCCAGTGATACGGGACAGGTGTCCTACGAGCAGTACTTC.

This chain uses TRBV5-6 with TRBJ1-2; D may be TRBD1 (5 bases). Germline CDR1 is SGHDT and CDR2 is YYEEEE. Trimming removed 2 bases at V and 4 bases at J, with 12 bases between. This CDR3 has 14 amino acids. CDR3 sequence: CASSFPQDGYGYTF. In nucleotides, the CDR3 is TGTGCCAGCAGCTTCCCACAGGACGGCTATGGCTACACCTTC.

This CDR3 reads CASSVFGANEQFF. Written as DNA, the CDR3 is TGTGCCAGCAGTGTTTTCGGGGCCAATGAGCAGTTCTTC. The rearrangement uses TRBV27 and TRBJ2-1; D may correspond to TRBD1 or TRBD2 (5 bases each). The V gene's germline CDR1 is MNHEY and CDR2 SMNVEV (reference sequence). V lost 5 bases to trimming and J lost 6 bases, with 11 bases between them. The CDR3 length is 13 residues.

This rearrangement joins TRBV19 to TRBJ1-1, with 7 nucleotides matching TRBD1. The CDR3 spans 16 residues. V lost 8 bases, J lost 0 bases, and 12 bases stayed unmatched. Germline lookup yields CDR1 LNHDA and CDR2 SQIVND (reference sequence). In DNA form, the CDR3 reads TGTGCCAGTGGCGAAGAGACAGGGAGAATGAACACTGAAGCTTTCTTT. This codes for CASGEETGRMNTEAFF.

The chain joins TRBV7-8 to TRBJ1-4, with D unclear. Looked up from germline, CDR1 is SGHVS and CDR2 is FQNEAQ. This CDR3 is built from 15 residues. Trimming removed 4 bases from V and 1 base from J, with 10 bases in between. CDR3 bases: TGTGCCAGCAGCTACCCCTCGGGAACTAATGAAAAACTGTTTTTT. The encoded protein is CASSYPSGTNEKLFF.

The chain links TRBV4-2 to TRBJ1-6, with TRBD1 identical over 8 bases. Germline V gene sequence: CDR1 LGHNA, CDR2 YNFKEQ. CDR3 length: 17 amino acids. V gave up 1 base and J gave up 3 bases; unmatched junction bases: 5. This CDR3 reads CASSQVNRGDYNSPLHF. The CDR3 bases are TGTGCCAGCAGCCAAGTGAACAGGGGGGACTATAATTCACCCCTCCACTTT.

CDR3 protein: CASSFVGGGTEAFF. For the CDR3, the DNA is TGTGCCAGCAGTTTCGTCGGGGGTGGCACTGAAGCTTTCTTT. The gene calls are TRBV27 and TRBJ1-1; possibly TRBD1 for D (5 bases). V was cut by 3 bases and J by 4 bases, with 12 bases left in between. The CDR3 covers 14 residues. The V gene's germline CDR1 is MNHEY and CDR2 SMNVEV (reference sequence).

The genes are TRBV6-1 and TRBJ1-1; TRBD1 aligns across 7 bases. The V gene's germline CDR1 is MNHNS and CDR2 SASEGT. The CDR3 consists of 15 residues. V lost 5 bases to trimming and J lost 3 bases; unmatched junction nucleotides: 9. This chain's CDR3 is CASSRIQGGDTEAFF. The CDR3 DNA is TGTGCCAGCAGTAGGATTCAGGGGGGCGACACTGAAGCTTTCTTT.

The gene calls are TRBV25-1 and TRBJ2-7; no reliable D call. Trimming cost V 7 bases and J 2 bases, with 6 bases left between them. Germline loops: CDR1 MGHDK, CDR2 SYGVNS. The CDR3 is made up of 11 amino acids. For the CDR3, the DNA is TGTGCCAGCACGGGTCCCTACGAGCAGTACTTC. This encodes CASTGPYEQYF.

Only a few counts were recorded for this clone. This chain links TRBV11-2 with TRBJ1-3; D unresolved. The germline gives CDR1 SGHAT, CDR2 FQNNGV. The length of the CDR3 is 15 residues. The V gene lost 1 base and the J gene lost 0 bases, with 7 bases spanning the gap. The DNA of the CDR3 is TGTGCCAGCAGCTTAGGGCCAAGCTCTGGAAACACCATATATTTT. Its protein product is CASSLGPSSGNTIYF.

A word on this clone: In the same sample, other DNA sequences code for this CDR3. The rearrangement uses TRBV15 and TRBJ2-4; 12 nucleotides agree with TRBD2. CDR1 is LNHNV and CDR2 is YYDKDF in the germline V gene (reference sequence). This CDR3 spans 17 amino acids. V lost 0 bases to trimming and J lost 0 bases; unmatched junction nucleotides: 0. The CDR3 region is CATSRELAGGAKNIQYF. The CDR3 DNA reads TGTGCCACCAGCAGAGAACTAGCGGGGGGAGCCAAAAACATTCAGTACTTC.

The genes are TRBV7-9 and TRBJ2-7; D might be TRBD2 (5 bases). Germline CDR1 SEHNR, CDR2 FQNEAQ (reference sequence). CDR3 size: 15 residues. Trimming cost V 5 bases and J 3 bases, with 17 bases left between them. CDR3 DNA sequence: TGTGCCAGCAGCGTGGGGAGTCTGTCTTTCTACGAGCAGTACTTC. Amino acid sequence: CASSVGSLSFYEQYF.

V usage is TRBV19 and J usage is TRBJ2-7, with 8 bases aligning to TRBD1. V dropped 6 bases and J dropped 5; count of bases not matched to a gene: 12. Germline CDR1 LNHDA, CDR2 SQIVND (reference sequence). The CDR3 spans 15 residues. Here the CDR3 DNA reads TGTGCCAGTAGCCCAGGACAGGGTTTGTCGCACGAGCAGTACTTC. Translated: CASSPGQGLSHEQYF.